This T cell receptor beta chain was recovered during a study of blood T cell repertoires in COVID-19. V lost 5 bases and J lost 7, with 12 bases in between. This CDR3 has 13 residues. Germline CDR1 reads KGHDR; CDR2 reads SFDVKD. This table comes from immunoSEQ multiplex PCR, and its TCRdb copy is limited to in-frame clones, with some not included. Of about 140,000 clones in the sample, approximately 86% are singletons; the top ten hold 0.8% to 0.95%. The sequence derives from a woman in her fifties or sixties with acute or convalescent COVID-19. J is TRBJ2-3 and V is TRBV24-1, with D maybe TRBD2 (6 bases). Sequences were obtained from peripheral blood. CDR3 sequence: CATSGGGIYTQYF. CDR3 bases: TGTGCCACCAGTGGAGGCGGGATCTATACGCAGTATTTT.